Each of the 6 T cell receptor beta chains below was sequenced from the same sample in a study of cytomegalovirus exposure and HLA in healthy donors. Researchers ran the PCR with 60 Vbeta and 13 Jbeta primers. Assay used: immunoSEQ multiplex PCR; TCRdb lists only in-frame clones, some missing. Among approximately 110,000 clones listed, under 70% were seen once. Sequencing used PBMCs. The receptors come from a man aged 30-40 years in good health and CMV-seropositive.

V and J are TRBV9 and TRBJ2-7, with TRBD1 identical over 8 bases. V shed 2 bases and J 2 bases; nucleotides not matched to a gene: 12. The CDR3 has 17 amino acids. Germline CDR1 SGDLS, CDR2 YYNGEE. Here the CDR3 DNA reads TGTGCCAGCAGCGTGAGCCCTACAGGACAGGGAACCTACGAGCAGTACTTC. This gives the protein CASSVSPTGQGTYEQYF.

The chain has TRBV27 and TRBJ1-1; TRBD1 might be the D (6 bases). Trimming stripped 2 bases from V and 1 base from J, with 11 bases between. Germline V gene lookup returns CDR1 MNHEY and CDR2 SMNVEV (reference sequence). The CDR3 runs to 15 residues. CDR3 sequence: CASSLGGAPNTEAFF. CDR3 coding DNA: TGTGCCAGCAGTTTAGGGGGCGCACCGAACACTGAAGCTTTCTTT.

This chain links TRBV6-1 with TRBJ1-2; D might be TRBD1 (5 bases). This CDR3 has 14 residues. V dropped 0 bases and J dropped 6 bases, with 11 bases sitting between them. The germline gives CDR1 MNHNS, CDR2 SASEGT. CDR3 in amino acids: CASSEAYRNDGYTF. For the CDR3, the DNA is TGTGCCAGCAGTGAAGCTTACAGGAATGATGGCTACACCTTC.

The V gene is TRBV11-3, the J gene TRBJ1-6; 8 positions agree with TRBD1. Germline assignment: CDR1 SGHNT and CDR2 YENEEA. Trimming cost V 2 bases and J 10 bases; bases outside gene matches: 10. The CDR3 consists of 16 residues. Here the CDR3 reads CASSLRTGTQESPLHF. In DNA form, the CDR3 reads TGTGCCAGCAGCTTACGGACAGGGACCCAAGAATCACCCCTCCACTTT.

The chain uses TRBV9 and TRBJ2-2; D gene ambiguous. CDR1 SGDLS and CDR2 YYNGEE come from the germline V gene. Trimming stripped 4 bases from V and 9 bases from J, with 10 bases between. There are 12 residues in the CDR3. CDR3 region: CASSSSGWELFF. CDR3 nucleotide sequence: TGTGCCAGCAGCTCCTCCGGTTGGGAGCTGTTTTTT.

CDR3 sequence: CTSSQDGDREGQLQETQYF. CDR3 nucleotides: TGCACCAGCAGCCAAGATGGGGACCGGGAGGGACAGCTACAAGAGACCCAGTACTTC. The chain is built from TRBV1 and TRBJ2-5; the DNA was not compared with TRBD2, the D call given in the table. TRBV1 is a listed pseudogene. The CDR3 has 19 amino acids.